This T cell receptor beta chain appears in the sequencing data of a study of T cell repertoires in cytomegalovirus infection. Background on the study: Public TCR beta signatures were indicative of both CMV infection and a matching HLA type. Study findings and constraints: CMV-specific HLA-C-restricted TCR beta clonotypes dominated the ex vivo response. Summed frequency of shared TCR beta families picked out CMV carriers who also had the relevant HLA.

The V gene's germline CDR1 is LNHDA and CDR2 SQIVND (reference sequence). V was trimmed by 4 bases and J by 3 bases, leaving 10 bases between them. The CDR3 is made up of 15 amino acids. TCRdb reprocessed the reads via MiXCR and lists one record per CDR3 protein. Here the sample spans around 900,000 distinct CDR3 sequences, around 32% being singletons. This clonotype appeared a few times. Antigen specificity is unknown. The input for sequencing was cultured CD8+ T cells from PBMCs, taken from culture after CMV antigen stimulation. The J gene is TRBJ1-6, the V gene TRBV19; D gene ambiguous. The origin of this receptor is a human donor in good health (CMV status not recorded). Some clones in this sample may be carry-over from other donors' samples. CDR3 nucleotide sequence: TGTGCCAGTAGTAGGGCAGGACTCTATAATTCACCCCTCCACTTT. Translation: CASSRAGLYNSPLHF.